The sequence of this T cell receptor (beta chain) was determined in a study of blood T cell repertoires in COVID-19 (dated by TCRdb to 2019 to 2021). Concerning the study at large: Collaborator samples came from the United States, Italy and Spain and covered acute and convalescent phases of COVID-19. The prospective study material was composed of cDNA or gDNA derived from T cells, B-cell-depleted T cells, or PBMCs. Deeply sampled blood TCRbeta repertoires from subjects exposed to, actively infected with, or recovered from COVID-19 were included in the dataset. A freely available public database, intended as a resource for researchers studying the immune response to SARS-CoV-2, is where the repertoires were released. Samples came from the ongoing ImmuneRACE study (first 160 participants) plus 1,254 subjects from 6 global collaborators. Sample metadata almost always included a de-identified subject ID, COVID-19 status, age in years and sex. Where available, HLA class I and class II types were obtained from metadata supplied by the sample provider rather than from assay-based typing.

TCRbeta CDR3 regions were amplified from genomic DNA by means of the immunoSEQ Assay, a bias-controlled multiplex PCR. Per the original workflow: Nucleated cell counts per sample were estimated from amplification of reference gene primers within the assay. Sequence reads were collapsed and filtered to measure the absolute abundance of every unique TCRbeta CDR3 rearrangement. For each sample, productive Simpson clonality was calculated by taking the square root of Simpson's diversity index across productive rearrangements. Entries here come from immuneACCESS through TCRdb and include only in-frame sequences with V and J called. Some clones fail to appear in such tables; in the studies checked, an unresolved V gene covers under half of the shortfall, and the cause of the remainder is unknown. That table furnishes V, J and clone size, whereas the DNA furnished D and trimming. This sample has about 170,000 clones in its table, and roughly nine tenths of those were observed once. 6% to 7.5% of the sample is in the top ten clones.

What the authors observed across the whole study: How much clinical and demographic metadata was included differed by source and by participant, and the metadata was provided uncurated.

Collaborating institutions collected whole blood in K2EDTA tubes following their own protocols. For TCRbeta analysis, collaborators shipped samples as frozen whole blood, isolated PBMCs, or DNA extracted from either of those sample types. After removal of 5 bases from V and 6 bases from J, the junction retains 5 bases not matched to a gene. The germline V gene gives CDR1 as MNHEY and CDR2 as SVGAGI. Taken from cysteine to phenylalanine, the CDR3 has 14 residues. Only the CDR3 portion is preserved as DNA: 42 bases, with reading frame beginning at the first base. As regards this clone: There is no known antigen for this receptor. No much larger clone exists at a distance of one base, and base qualities are not known.

The receptor was derived from a woman aged 80 or over in a cohort sampled during active or convalescent COVID-19. Here the chain combines TRBV6-5 and TRBJ1-5; a stretch of 9 junction bases matches TRBD1. Sequencing used peripheral blood. The DNA is as follows: TGTGCCAGCAGTCCACGGACAGGGGCTCAGCCCCAGCATTTT. The resulting protein is CASSPRTGAQPQHF.